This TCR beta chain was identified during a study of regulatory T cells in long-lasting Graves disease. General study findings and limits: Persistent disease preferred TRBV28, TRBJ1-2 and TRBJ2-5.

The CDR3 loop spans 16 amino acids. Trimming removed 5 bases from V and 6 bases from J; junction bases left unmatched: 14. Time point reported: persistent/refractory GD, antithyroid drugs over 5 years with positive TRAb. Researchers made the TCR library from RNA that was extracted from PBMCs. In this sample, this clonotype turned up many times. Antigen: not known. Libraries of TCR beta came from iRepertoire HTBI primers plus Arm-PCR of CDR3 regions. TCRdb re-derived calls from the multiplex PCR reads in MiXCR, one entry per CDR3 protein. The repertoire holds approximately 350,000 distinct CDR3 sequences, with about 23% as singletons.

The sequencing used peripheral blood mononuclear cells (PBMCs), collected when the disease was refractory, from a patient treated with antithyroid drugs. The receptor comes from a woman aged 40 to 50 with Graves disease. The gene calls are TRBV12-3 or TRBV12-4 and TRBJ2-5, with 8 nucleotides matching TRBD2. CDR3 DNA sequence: TGTGCCAGCAGTCCGAGACGGACTAGCAATTGGCAGACCCAGTACTTC. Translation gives CASSPRRTSNWQTQYF.